This TCR beta chain was profiled in a study of sequential checkpoint blockade in melanoma. Germline CDR1 LGHNA, CDR2 YSLEER. The CDR3 extends over 15 amino acids. V was cut by 1 base and J by 7 bases, with 16 bases left in between. The treatment denotes: randomized to nivolumab then ipilimumab (arm A) or the reverse (arm B). Sequencing used immunoSEQ multiplex PCR; TCRdb keeps in-frame clones, though not all of them. The table shows 21,000 or so clones, with approximately 80% occurring only once. The sequence was obtained from a human donor with melanoma. The chain is built from TRBV4-3 and TRBJ1-2; D unclear. The source was CD8+ T cells sorted from blood (inferred from file names), collected from a patient given nivolumab and ipilimumab in sequence. The chain's CDR3 is CASSQVLRSSSGYTF. The CDR3 nucleotides read TGCGCCAGCAGCCAAGTTCTCCGGTCTAGTAGTGGCTACACCTTC.